This T cell receptor (beta chain) came from a study of T cells in Graves' hyperthyroidism and ophthalmopathy. Amplification of TCR beta CDR3 regions used RNA as the template. Initially, a first-round RT-PCR of the TCR CDR3 employed the HTBI primer set. TCRdb analysed the multiplex PCR reads with MiXCR anew, one entry per CDR3 protein. The table records some 510,000 distinct CDR3 sequences, just over 45% of them present only once. CDR3 length equals 14 residues. The V and J ends lost 4 bases and 8 bases, in that order; junction bases with no gene match: 1. Germline CDR1 LGHDT, CDR2 YNNKEL (reference sequence). Turning to this clonotype: Its specificity is not known.

Study-level results: The model forecast ophthalmopathy, anticipating it by a median roughly 6.3 months before onset.

This TCR was recovered from a woman aged 18-35 years with Graves' hyperthyroidism. The specimen was peripheral blood or thyroid tissue (not recorded which). The chain carries TRBV3-1 and TRBJ1-6; 11 bases are shared with TRBD1. This CDR3 reads CASSRDRGDSPLHF. The CDR3 coding sequence is TGTGCCAGCAGCCGGGACAGGGGGGATTCACCCCTCCACTTT.